This T cell receptor beta chain was sequenced during a study of shared clonotypes between healthy human individuals. Study findings and constraints: Clonotypes shared by all four sorted-subset donors had higher generation probabilities than non-shared clonotypes. Genetic and exposure-history diversity was limited by the small donor number.

From germline, CDR1 is LNHDA and CDR2 SQIVND (reference sequence). Trimming removed 3 bases from V and 5 bases from J; junction bases left unmatched: 16. The CDR3 totals 18 residues. Concerning this clone: Antigen specificity is unknown.

Tens of thousands of T cell genomes (approximately 0.2 ug DNA) went into each sorted-subset replicate. Generated by immunoSEQ multiplex PCR, the TCRdb table keeps only in-frame clones and is missing some. The sample lists 600,000 to 750,000 clones, about nine tenths occurring once. The rearrangement joins TRBV19 to TRBJ1-5, with TRBD1 matching over 7 bases. The TCR originated in a young man in good health. Some clones in this sample may be carry-over from other donors' samples. The sample comprised memory CD8+ T cells from PBMCs. Subset denoted: CD45RO+ cells pooled with CCR7-negative TemRA cells. In DNA, the CDR3 is TGTGCCAGTAGTATGAAAGGGGGCGGGACAAAGAACTATCAGCCCCAGCATTTT. This gives the protein CASSMKGGGTKNYQPQHF.